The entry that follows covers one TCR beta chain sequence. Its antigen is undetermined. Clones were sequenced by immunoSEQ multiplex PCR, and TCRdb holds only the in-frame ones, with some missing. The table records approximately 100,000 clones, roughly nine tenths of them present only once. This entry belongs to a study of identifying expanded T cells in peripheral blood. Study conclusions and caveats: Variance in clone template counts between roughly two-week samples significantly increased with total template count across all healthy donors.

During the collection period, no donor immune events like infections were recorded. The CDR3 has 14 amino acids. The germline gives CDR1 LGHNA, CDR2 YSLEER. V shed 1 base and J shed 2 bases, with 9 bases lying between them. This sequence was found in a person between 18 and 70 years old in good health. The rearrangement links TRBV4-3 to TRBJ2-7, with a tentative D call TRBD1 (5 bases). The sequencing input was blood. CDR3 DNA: TGCGCCAGCAGCCAAGGGGTAGGGGCCTACGAGCAGTACTTC. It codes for CASSQGVGAYEQYF.